This is a list of T cell receptor beta chains from one sample in a study of shared clonotypes between healthy human individuals. Profiled with immunoSEQ multiplex PCR; TCRdb holds only in-frame clones, not every one. Among about 530,000 clones listed, 90% to 97% were seen once. Input material: naive CD4+ T cells sorted from blood. The receptors were gathered from a woman aged 30 to 39 in good health. CDR3s include the opening cysteine and the closing phenylalanine or tryptophan. A D gene is named only where the DNA matches it firmly. Some rows mark clone size as missing; the rest say once, few, many or name a class of expanded clone.

size: .; V: TRBV6-6; J: TRBJ1-1; D: .; DNA: TGTGCCTCCGTGGGGGGGGGAGAAGCTTTCTTT; CDR3: CASVGGGEAFF
size: .; V: TRBV10-3; J: TRBJ2-7; D: TRBD2; DNA: TGTGCCATCAGTGCGCGTGGGGGACTAGCGGGGCCCAAGATAGAGCAGTACTTC; CDR3: CAISARGGLAGPKIEQYF
size: .; V: TRBV19; J: TRBJ2-7; D: TRBD2; DNA: TGTGCCAGTCGACCAACTAGCGGGAGAGACGAGCAGTACTTC; CDR3: CASRPTSGRDEQYF
size: .; V: TRBV28; J: TRBJ2-3; D: .; DNA: TGTGCCAGCAATGGTGGTGGCACAGATACGCAGTATTTT; CDR3: CASNGGGTDTQYF
size: .; V: TRBV18; J: TRBJ2-2; D: .; DNA: TGTGCCAGCTCTAGAAACACCGGGGAGCTGTTTTTT; CDR3: CASSRNTGELFF
size: .; V: TRBV7-2; J: TRBJ1-1; D: .; DNA: TGTGCCAGCAGCTTGCGCACTGAAGCTTTCTTT; CDR3: CASSLRTEAFF
size: once; V: TRBV7-9; J: TRBJ1-2; D: .; DNA: TGTGCCAGCAGTTCCGACGGCTACACCTTC; CDR3: CASSSDGYTF
size: .; V: TRBV6-1; J: TRBJ2-7; D: .; DNA: TGTGCCAGCAGTGAAGGGATGGGACACACCTACGAGCAGTACTTC; CDR3: CASSEGMGHTYEQYF
size: once; V: TRBV19; J: TRBJ2-7; D: TRBD2; DNA: TGTGCCAGTAGTGTGAGCTGGGGACTAGCGGTCTACGAGCAGTACTTC; CDR3: CASSVSWGLAVYEQYF
size: .; V: TRBV6-5; J: TRBJ2-7; D: TRBD2; DNA: TGTGCCAGCAGTTTTTCTAGCGGGAGGGCCGATTACGAGCAGTACTTC; CDR3: CASSFSSGRADYEQYF
size: .; V: TRBV4-2; J: TRBJ1-5; D: TRBD1; DNA: TGTGCCAGCAGCCAAGGTCAGGGGGGTCAGCCCCAGCATTTT; CDR3: CASSQGQGGQPQHF
size: .; V: TRBV28; J: TRBJ1-3; D: TRBD1; DNA: TGTGCCAGCAGTTTCTCGGGAGGGGGCGGAAACACCATATATTTT; CDR3: CASSFSGGGGNTIYF
size: .; V: TRBV5-1; J: TRBJ2-1; D: TRBD2; DNA: TGCACCAGCCGTGGGGGGGTGAGCTCCTACAATGAGCAGTTCTTC; CDR3: CTSRGGVSSYNEQFF
size: .; V: TRBV28; J: TRBJ1-1; D: .; DNA: TGTGCCAGCAGCCAGTGGGGACAGAACACTGAAGCTTTCTTT; CDR3: CASSQWGQNTEAFF
size: .; V: TRBV10-3; J: TRBJ2-7; D: .; DNA: TGTGCCATCAGTGAGTCGATCTACGAGCAGTACTTC; CDR3: CAISESIYEQYF
size: .; V: TRBV2; J: TRBJ1-4; D: TRBD1; DNA: TGTGCCAGCAATGGACAGGGTGGCGAAAAACTGTTTTTT; CDR3: CASNGQGGEKLFF
size: .; V: TRBV9; J: TRBJ2-2; D: TRBD2; DNA: TGTGCCAGCAGCGTATCGGATAGCGGGTTCGCCGGGGAGCTGTTTTTT; CDR3: CASSVSDSGFAGELFF
size: .; V: TRBV7-3; J: TRBJ2-7; D: .; DNA: TGTGCCAGCAGCTTACCCCCAGTGGGCGAGCAGTACTTC; CDR3: CASSLPPVGEQYF
size: .; V: TRBV4-1; J: TRBJ2-4; D: TRBD2; DNA: TGCGCCAGCAGCCCCGGACTAGCGGGAGGGGGAGCCAAAAACATTCAGTACTTC; CDR3: CASSPGLAGGGAKNIQYF
size: .; V: TRBV29-1; J: TRBJ2-7; D: TRBD1; DNA: TGCAGCGTTCAGGGGGACAGGGGGCCCTACGAGCAGTACTTC; CDR3: CSVQGDRGPYEQYF
size: .; V: TRBV28; J: TRBJ1-5; D: TRBD1; DNA: TGTGCCAGCACCACGGACAGGGAGGGCCGCCAGCCCCAGCATTTT; CDR3: CASTTDREGRQPQHF
size: .; V: TRBV7-2; J: TRBJ2-7; D: TRBD2; DNA: TGTGCCAGCAGCCCCGGACTAGCGGGAGTATCTCAGTACGAGCAGTACTTC; CDR3: CASSPGLAGVSQYEQYF
size: .; V: TRBV13; J: TRBJ1-2; D: TRBD1; DNA: TGTGCCAGCAGCGTCCAACAGGGGGCCTATGGCTACACCTTC; CDR3: CASSVQQGAYGYTF
size: .; V: TRBV28; J: TRBJ2-7; D: .; DNA: TGTGCCAGCAGTCCCTGGAACGAGCAGTACTTC; CDR3: CASSPWNEQYF
size: .; V: TRBV19; J: TRBJ2-3; D: TRBD2; DNA: TGTGCCAGTAGGCGGACTAGCGGGGCCCCCACAGATACGCAGTATTTT; CDR3: CASRRTSGAPTDTQYF
size: .; V: TRBV19; J: TRBJ2-3; D: .; DNA: TGTGCCAGTAGTATCTCCGCAGGCACAGATACGCAGTATTTT; CDR3: CASSISAGTDTQYF
size: .; V: TRBV28; J: TRBJ2-1; D: .; DNA: TGTGCCAGCAGCCTCACCTTGGCCCAGAAATTCCTGAGCAGTGAGCAGTTCTTC; CDR3: CASSLTLAQKFLSSEQFF
size: .; V: TRBV18; J: TRBJ2-2; D: .; DNA: TGTGCCAGCTCACCGGCAGGGCGACCTTCCGGGGAGCTGTTTTTT; CDR3: CASSPAGRPSGELFF
size: .; V: TRBV7-9; J: TRBJ2-7; D: TRBD2; DNA: TGTGCCAGCAGCTTAAGTACTAGCGGTCCCGAGCAGTACTTC; CDR3: CASSLSTSGPEQYF
size: .; V: TRBV2; J: TRBJ1-3; D: .; DNA: TGTGCCAGCAGCCTACAGGTTCTGGGGGGTGGAAACACCATATATTTT; CDR3: CASSLQVLGGGNTIYF
size: .; V: TRBV9; J: TRBJ1-1; D: .; DNA: TGTGCCAGCAGCGTAGTAGGGTCCGGGAACACTGAAGCTTTCTTT; CDR3: CASSVVGSGNTEAFF
size: .; V: TRBV6-5; J: TRBJ2-1; D: .; DNA: TGTGCCAGCAGTTCGAAAGGGGCCCTCCGAGACAATGAGCAGTTCTTC; CDR3: CASSSKGALRDNEQFF
size: .; V: TRBV28; J: TRBJ1-2; D: .; DNA: TGTGCCAGCGGTGAGAGGGGCCCAAACTATGGCTACACCTTC; CDR3: CASGERGPNYGYTF
size: .; V: TRBV7-9; J: TRBJ1-1; D: .; DNA: TGTGCCAGCAGCTTAGGACAGAAGAACACTGAAGCTTTCTTT; CDR3: CASSLGQKNTEAFF
size: .; V: TRBV1; J: TRBJ2-1; D: .; DNA: TGCACCAGCAGCCAAGACCGGGACACGCAGTTCTTC; CDR3: CTSSQDRDTQFF
size: .; V: TRBV5-4; J: TRBJ2-1; D: TRBD2; DNA: TGTGCCAGCAGCCCACTAGCGGGAAATGAGAATGAGCAGTTCTTC; CDR3: CASSPLAGNENEQFF
size: .; V: TRBV6-1; J: TRBJ1-2; D: .; DNA: TGTGCCAGCAGTGAATTGGGGCCTTATGGCTACACCTTC; CDR3: CASSELGPYGYTF
size: .; V: TRBV28; J: TRBJ2-1; D: TRBD2; DNA: TGTGCCAGCAGAGCGGGAGGGCCCTTTGGTGAGCAGTTCTTC; CDR3: CASRAGGPFGEQFF
size: .; V: TRBV9; J: TRBJ2-1; D: TRBD2; DNA: TGTGCCAGCGGCAGGACTAGCGGGAGTCTCTCCTACAATGAGCAGTTCTTC; CDR3: CASGRTSGSLSYNEQFF
size: .; V: TRBV28; J: TRBJ1-5; D: .; DNA: TGTGCCAGCAGTACCTCAATCGGGCAGCCCCAGCATTTT; CDR3: CASSTSIGQPQHF
size: .; V: TRBV6-6; J: TRBJ1-4; D: .; DNA: TGTGCCAGCAGTTACCTAGGGGGGTATAACGGGGAAAAACTGTTTTTT; CDR3: CASSYLGGYNGEKLFF
size: .; V: TRBV11-2; J: TRBJ2-7; D: .; DNA: TGTGCCAGCAGCAAACGGACCGGGGTGTACGAGCAGTACTTC; CDR3: CASSKRTGVYEQYF
size: .; V: TRBV10-3; J: TRBJ1-5; D: TRBD1; DNA: TGTGCCATCAGCTCGACAGGGTCGAGCAATCAGCCCCAGCATTTT; CDR3: CAISSTGSSNQPQHF
size: .; V: TRBV10-2; J: TRBJ2-5; D: TRBD1; DNA: TGCGCCAGCAGTGACGACAGGGGGCTAGAGACCCAGTACTTC; CDR3: CASSDDRGLETQYF
size: .; V: TRBV19; J: TRBJ1-2; D: .; DNA: TGTGCCAGTAGTATCCTGCCCGACGGGAGTTTCACCTATGGCTACACCTTC; CDR3: CASSILPDGSFTYGYTF
size: .; V: TRBV6-6; J: TRBJ1-2; D: .; DNA: TGTGCCAGCAGTTCCACTTGGGGAGATGGCTACACCTTC; CDR3: CASSSTWGDGYTF